Below are 13 T cell receptor beta chains sequenced from a single sample in a study of cytomegalovirus exposure and HLA in healthy donors. The PCR had 60 Vbeta and 13 Jbeta primers. Produced via immunoSEQ multiplex PCR; TCRdb's table is partial and in-frame only. The sample contains more than 110,000 clones, 75% of which appear only once. Sequencing was done on a sample of PBMCs. The receptors here all came from a young man in good health and CMV-seronegative.

Concerning this clone: Other DNA sequences in this specimen translate into the identical CDR3. The chain's CDR3 is CASSSPLRQGEHSEAFF. Here the CDR3 DNA reads TGTGCCAGCAGTTCCCCCCTCCGACAGGGGGAGCACTCTGAAGCTTTCTTT. The rearrangement links TRBV27 to TRBJ1-1; 9 bases align to TRBD1. V gave up 4 bases and J gave up 6 bases; unmatched junction bases: 15. CDR1 is MNHEY, CDR2 SMNVEV, per germline (reference sequence). The CDR3 is 17 residues long.

This chain connects TRBV27 to TRBJ2-7; maybe TRBD1 (6 bases). Per the germline V gene, CDR1 is MNHEY and CDR2 is SMNVEV (reference sequence). The CDR3 loop spans 14 amino acids. V dropped 3 bases and J dropped 3 bases, with 12 bases sitting between them. The DNA for the CDR3 is TGTGCCAGCAGTTTTGAGGCAGGGGTCTACGAGCAGTACTTC. Its protein product is CASSFEAGVYEQYF.

With regard to this clone: Other DNA sequences in this specimen translate into the identical CDR3. The gene calls are TRBV11-2 and TRBJ1-1, with a weak D call TRBD1 (5 bases). The V gene's germline CDR1 is SGHAT and CDR2 FQNNGV. The V gene lost 1 base and the J gene lost 5 bases, with 8 bases spanning the gap. The CDR3 loop spans 13 amino acids. The CDR3 DNA reads TGTGCCAGCAGCTTAGTTAGGGGAACTGAAGCTTTCTTT. Its translation: CASSLVRGTEAFF.

The chain joins TRBV4-2 to TRBJ2-5; TRBD1 agrees at 7 bases. Matching the DNA end better, TRBJ2-7 makes the J call doubtful. Germline assignment: CDR1 LGHNA and CDR2 YNFKEQ. CDR3 length: 15 amino acids. CDR3 in DNA: TGTGCCAGCAGCCAAGCTGAGGGGGCCTACTACGAGCAGTACTTC. It encodes CASSQAEGAYYEQYF.

This chain uses TRBV5-1 with TRBJ2-5; 8 bases are a match to TRBD1. After removal of 0 bases from V and 5 bases from J, the junction contained 9 bases not matched to a gene. The CDR3 loop spans 16 amino acids. CDR1 is SGHRS and CDR2 is YFSETQ in the germline V gene. This CDR3 reads CASSLAGRGRGETQYF. In DNA, the CDR3 is TGCGCCAGCAGCTTGGCCGGCAGGGGGCGTGGGGAGACCCAGTACTTC.

The rearrangement links TRBV18 to TRBJ2-5; 8 nucleotides line up with TRBD1. V dropped 6 bases and J dropped 5; count of bases not matched to a gene: 17. The CDR3 runs 17 residues. Germline V lookup: CDR1 KGHSH, CDR2 LQKENI. CDR3 in DNA: TGTGCCAGCTCGCCGTCGGACAGGGCCCAAACCCCCGAGACCCAGTACTTC. This gives the protein CASSPSDRAQTPETQYF.

Written as DNA, the CDR3 is TGTGCCAGCAGCTTACCAAGAAAGGGGGACCAAGAGACCCAGTACTTC. Protein: CASSLPRKGDQETQYF. V gene TRBV7-9 combines with J gene TRBJ2-5; D might be TRBD1 (6 bases). Trimming took 2 bases from V and 0 from J, leaving 13 bases between them. The length of the CDR3 is 16 residues. CDR1 and CDR2 from the germline V gene are SEHNR and FQNEAQ (reference sequence).

The chain joins TRBV7-3 to TRBJ2-7; weak D call: TRBD2 (5 bases). The CDR3 is made up of 11 amino acids. CDR1 and CDR2 (germline): SGHTA, FQGTGA. Trimming stripped 5 bases from V and 9 bases from J, with 11 bases between. DNA of the CDR3: TGTGCCAGCAGCCCCTTAGAGGGGCAGTACTTC. Translating it yields CASSPLEGQYF.

Here the CDR3 reads CASSPVAESYEQYF. As DNA, the CDR3 is TGTGCCAGCAGTCCCGTAGCGGAGAGCTACGAGCAGTACTTC. V and J are TRBV27 and TRBJ2-7; a weak D match, TRBD2 (6 bases). The CDR3 extends over 14 amino acids. Between the trimmed V and J ends, which lost 5 bases and 3 bases, there was a span of 14 bases. CDR1 and CDR2 from the germline V gene are MNHEY and SMNVEV (reference sequence).

This clone was seen only a few times. The chain carries TRBV30 and TRBJ1-1, with TRBD1 identical over 7 bases. The germline gives CDR1 GTSNPN, CDR2 SVGIG (reference sequence). The CDR3 is 13 residues long. Trimming cost V 1 base and J 1 base; bases outside gene matches: 0. CDR3 sequence (DNA): TGTGCCTGGAGTGGACAGGGGAACACTGAAGCTTTCTTT. It codes for CAWSGQGNTEAFF.

CDR3 nucleotides: TGTGCCAGCAGCCAGGTAGTCAATGAGCAGTTCTTC. This translates into CASSQVVNEQFF. This chain connects TRBV9 to TRBJ2-1; unclear D gene. The CDR3 is made up of 12 amino acids. From germline, CDR1 is SGDLS and CDR2 YYNGEE. V was clipped by 4 bases and J by 6 bases, with 8 bases between them.

The chain employs TRBV19 and TRBJ2-1; TRBD1 matches at 8 bases. The CDR3 consists of 18 residues. V was clipped by 0 bases and J by 5 bases; unmatched bases: 12. CDR1 LNHDA and CDR2 SQIVND come from the germline V gene (reference sequence). CDR3: CASSIDKTGDPKHNEQFF. CDR3 DNA sequence: TGTGCCAGTAGTATAGACAAGACAGGGGACCCAAAACACAATGAGCAGTTCTTC.

This clone was found a few times. Written as DNA, the CDR3 is TGTGCCAGCAGCTTAATCGGCGGGAGCAACAATGAGCAGTTCTTC. Protein: CASSLIGGSNNEQFF. V gene TRBV7-2 combines with J gene TRBJ2-1; 7 nucleotides align to TRBD2. CDR3 length equals 15 residues. CDR1 is SGHTA, CDR2 FQGNSA, per germline. After removal of 2 bases from V and 5 bases from J, the junction contained 6 bases not matched to a gene.